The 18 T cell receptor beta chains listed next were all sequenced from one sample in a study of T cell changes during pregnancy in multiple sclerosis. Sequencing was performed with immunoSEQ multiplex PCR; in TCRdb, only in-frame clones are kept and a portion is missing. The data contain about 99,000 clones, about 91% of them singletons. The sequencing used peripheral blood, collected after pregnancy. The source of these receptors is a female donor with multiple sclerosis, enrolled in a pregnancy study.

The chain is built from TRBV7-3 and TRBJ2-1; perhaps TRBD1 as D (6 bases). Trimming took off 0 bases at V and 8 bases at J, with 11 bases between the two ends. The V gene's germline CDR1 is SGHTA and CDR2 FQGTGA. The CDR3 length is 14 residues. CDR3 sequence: CASSLTEQGDEQFF. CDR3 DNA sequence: TGTGCCAGCAGCTTAACAGAACAGGGTGATGAGCAGTTCTTC.

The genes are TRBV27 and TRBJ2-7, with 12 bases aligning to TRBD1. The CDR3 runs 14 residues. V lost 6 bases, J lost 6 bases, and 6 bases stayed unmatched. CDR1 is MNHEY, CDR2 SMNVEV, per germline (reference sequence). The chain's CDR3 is CASSRGTGGGEQYF. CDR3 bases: TGTGCCAGCAGCCGCGGGACAGGGGGCGGCGAGCAGTACTTC.

CDR3 region: CASSPRVIAGPSGANVLTF. The CDR3 DNA is TGTGCCAGCAGCCCAAGGGTGATAGCGGGGCCCTCTGGGGCCAACGTCCTGACTTTC. V usage is TRBV7-9 and J usage is TRBJ2-6, with TRBD2 matching 8 bases. The CDR3 is made up of 19 amino acids. Germline V gene sequence: CDR1 SEHNR, CDR2 FQNEAQ (reference sequence). Germline trimming cut 5 bases from V and 0 bases from J; bases unmatched to any gene: 12.

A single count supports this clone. CDR3 protein: CSVAGQGLYGYTF. The CDR3 DNA is TGCAGCGTTGCGGGGCAGGGGTTATACGGCTACACCTTC. The J gene is TRBJ1-2, the V gene TRBV29-1; D might be TRBD1 (6 bases). The CDR3 spans 13 residues. Trimming cost V 4 bases and J 8 bases, with 17 bases left between them. From germline, CDR1 is SQVTM and CDR2 ANQGSEA.

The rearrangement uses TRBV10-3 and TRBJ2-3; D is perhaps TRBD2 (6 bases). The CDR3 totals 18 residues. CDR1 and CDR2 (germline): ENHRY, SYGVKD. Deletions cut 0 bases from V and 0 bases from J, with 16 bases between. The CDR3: CAISESRGIHTSTDTQYF. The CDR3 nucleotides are TGTGCCATCAGTGAGTCTCGCGGGATCCACACTAGCACAGATACGCAGTATTTT.

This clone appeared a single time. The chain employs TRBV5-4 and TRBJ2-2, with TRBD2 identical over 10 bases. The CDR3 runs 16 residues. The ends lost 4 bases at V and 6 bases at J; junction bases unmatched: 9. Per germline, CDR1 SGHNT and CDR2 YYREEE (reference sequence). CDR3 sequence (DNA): TGTGCCAGCAGCCGACGGATAGCGGGAGGTGCCGGGGAGCTGTTTTTT. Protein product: CASSRRIAGGAGELFF.

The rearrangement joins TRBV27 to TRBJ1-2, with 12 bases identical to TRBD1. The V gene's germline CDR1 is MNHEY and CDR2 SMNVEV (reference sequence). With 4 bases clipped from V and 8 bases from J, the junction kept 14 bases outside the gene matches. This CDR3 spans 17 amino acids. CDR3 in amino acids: CASSSALGTGGALGYTF. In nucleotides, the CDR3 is TGTGCCAGCAGTTCAGCCCTCGGGACAGGGGGCGCTCTCGGCTACACCTTC.

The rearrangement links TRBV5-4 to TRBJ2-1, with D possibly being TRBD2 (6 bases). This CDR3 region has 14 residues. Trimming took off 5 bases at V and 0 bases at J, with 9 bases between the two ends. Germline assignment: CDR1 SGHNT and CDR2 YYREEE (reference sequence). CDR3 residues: CASRKAGSYNEQFF. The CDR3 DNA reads TGTGCCAGCAGAAAAGCGGGCTCCTACAATGAGCAGTTCTTC.

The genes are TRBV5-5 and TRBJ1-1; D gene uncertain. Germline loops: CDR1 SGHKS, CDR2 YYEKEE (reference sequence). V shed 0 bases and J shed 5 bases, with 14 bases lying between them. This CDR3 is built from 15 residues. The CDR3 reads CASSLGTDRGTEAFF. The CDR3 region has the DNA TGTGCCAGCAGCTTGGGGACCGACCGGGGTACTGAAGCTTTCTTT. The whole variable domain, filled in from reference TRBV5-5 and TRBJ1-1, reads DAGVTQSPTHLIKTRGQQVTLRCSPISGHKSVSWYQQVLGQGPQFIFQYYEKEERGRGNFPDRFSARQFPNYSSELNVNALLLGDSALYLCASSLGTDRGTEAFFGQGTRLTVV.

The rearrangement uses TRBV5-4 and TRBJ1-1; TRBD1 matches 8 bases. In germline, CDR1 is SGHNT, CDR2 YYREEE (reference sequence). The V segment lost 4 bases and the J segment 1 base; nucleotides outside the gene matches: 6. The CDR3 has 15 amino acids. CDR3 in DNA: TGTGCCAGCAGCGCACCGACAGGGGAGAACACTGAAGCTTTCTTT. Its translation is CASSAPTGENTEAFF.

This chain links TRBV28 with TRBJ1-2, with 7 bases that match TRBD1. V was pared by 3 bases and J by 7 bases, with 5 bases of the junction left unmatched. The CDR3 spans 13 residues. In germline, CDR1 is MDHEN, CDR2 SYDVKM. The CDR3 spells CASSLGDSSGYTF. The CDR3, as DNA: TGTGCCAGCAGTTTGGGGGACAGTAGTGGCTACACCTTC.

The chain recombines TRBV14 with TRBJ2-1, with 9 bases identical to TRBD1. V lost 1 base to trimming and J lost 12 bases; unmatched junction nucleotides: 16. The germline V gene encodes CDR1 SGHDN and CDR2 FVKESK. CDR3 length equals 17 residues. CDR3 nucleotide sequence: TGTGCCAGCAGCCAAGTGCCCCGGGACAGGGATCCCCTGGGGCAGTTCTTC. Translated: CASSQVPRDRDPLGQFF.

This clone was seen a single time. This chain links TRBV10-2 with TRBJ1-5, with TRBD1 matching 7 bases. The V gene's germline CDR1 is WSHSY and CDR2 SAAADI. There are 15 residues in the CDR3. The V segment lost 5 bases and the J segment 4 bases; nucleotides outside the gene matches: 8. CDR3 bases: TGCGCCAGCAGTCTCGACAGGGCCCCAAATCAGCCCCAGCATTTT. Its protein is CASSLDRAPNQPQHF.

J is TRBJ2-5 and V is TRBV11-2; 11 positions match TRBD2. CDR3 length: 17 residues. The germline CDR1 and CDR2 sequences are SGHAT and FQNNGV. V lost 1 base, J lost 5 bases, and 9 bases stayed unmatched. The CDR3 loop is CASSLGLAGSGGETQYF. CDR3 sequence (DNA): TGTGCCAGCAGCTTAGGACTAGCGGGGTCCGGGGGGGAGACCCAGTACTTC.

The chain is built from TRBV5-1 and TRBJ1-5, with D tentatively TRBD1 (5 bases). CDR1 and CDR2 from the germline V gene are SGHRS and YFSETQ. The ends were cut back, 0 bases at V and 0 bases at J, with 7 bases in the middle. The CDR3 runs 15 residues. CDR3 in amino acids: CASSLEGDSNQPQHF. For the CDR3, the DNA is TGCGCCAGCAGCTTGGAAGGGGATAGCAATCAGCCCCAGCATTTT.

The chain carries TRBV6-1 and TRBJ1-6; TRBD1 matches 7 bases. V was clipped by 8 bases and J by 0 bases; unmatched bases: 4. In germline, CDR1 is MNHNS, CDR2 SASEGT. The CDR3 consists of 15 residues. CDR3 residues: CASQTGSSYNSPLHF. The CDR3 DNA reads TGTGCCAGCCAGACAGGGAGCTCCTATAATTCACCCCTCCACTTT.

The CDR3 spells CASSLGTGDLIGYGYTF. CDR3 DNA: TGTGCCAGCAGCTTAGGGACAGGGGACTTAATAGGCTATGGCTACACCTTC. The chain employs TRBV7-9 and TRBJ1-2; 9 bases are a match to TRBD1. Trimming took 1 base from V and 4 from J; bases not matched to a gene: 10. Looked up from germline, CDR1 is SEHNR and CDR2 is FQNEAQ (reference sequence). This CDR3 region has 17 residues.

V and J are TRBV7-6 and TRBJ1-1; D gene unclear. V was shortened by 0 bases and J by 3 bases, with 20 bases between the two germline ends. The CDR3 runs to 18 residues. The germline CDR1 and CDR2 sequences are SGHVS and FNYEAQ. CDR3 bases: TGTGCCAGCAGCTTAGCGTCAGGCAGGCTGGGAGAGGACACTGAAGCTTTCTTT. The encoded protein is CASSLASGRLGEDTEAFF.